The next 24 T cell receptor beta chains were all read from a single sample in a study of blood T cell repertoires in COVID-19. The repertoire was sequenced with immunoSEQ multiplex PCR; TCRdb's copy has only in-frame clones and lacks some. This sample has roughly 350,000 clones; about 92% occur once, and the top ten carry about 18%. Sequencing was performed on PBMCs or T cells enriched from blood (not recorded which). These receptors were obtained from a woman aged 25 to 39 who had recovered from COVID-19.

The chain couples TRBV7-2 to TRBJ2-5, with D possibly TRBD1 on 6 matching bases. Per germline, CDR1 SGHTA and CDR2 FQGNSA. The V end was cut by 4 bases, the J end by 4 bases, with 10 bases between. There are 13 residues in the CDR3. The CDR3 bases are TGTGCCAGCAGCTCTCAGGGGAGAGAGACCCAGTACTTC. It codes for CASSSQGRETQYF.

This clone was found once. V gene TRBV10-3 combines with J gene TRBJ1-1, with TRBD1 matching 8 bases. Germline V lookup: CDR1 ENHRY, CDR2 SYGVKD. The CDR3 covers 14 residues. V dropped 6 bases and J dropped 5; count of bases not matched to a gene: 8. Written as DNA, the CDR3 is TGTGCCATCAGAGCGACAGGGGTAGATACTGAAGCTTTCTTT. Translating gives CAIRATGVDTEAFF.

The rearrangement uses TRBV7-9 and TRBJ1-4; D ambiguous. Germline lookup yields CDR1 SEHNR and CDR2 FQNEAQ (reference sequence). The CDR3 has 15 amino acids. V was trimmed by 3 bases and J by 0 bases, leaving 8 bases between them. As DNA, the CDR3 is TGTGCCAGCAGCTTCGTCAGTGCAACTAATGAAAAACTGTTTTTT. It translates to CASSFVSATNEKLFF.

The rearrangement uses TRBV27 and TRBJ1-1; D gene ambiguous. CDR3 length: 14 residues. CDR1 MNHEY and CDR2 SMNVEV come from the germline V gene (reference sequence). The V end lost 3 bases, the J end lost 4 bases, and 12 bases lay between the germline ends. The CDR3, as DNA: TGTGCCAGCAGTTTGTTGGCACTAAGCACTGAAGCTTTCTTT. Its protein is CASSLLALSTEAFF.

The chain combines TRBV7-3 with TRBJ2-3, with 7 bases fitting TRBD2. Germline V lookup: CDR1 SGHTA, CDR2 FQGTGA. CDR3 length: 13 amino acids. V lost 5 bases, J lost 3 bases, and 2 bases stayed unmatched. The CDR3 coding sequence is TGTGCCAGCAGCGGGGGGGTAACAGATACGCAGTATTTT. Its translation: CASSGGVTDTQYF.

CDR3 sequence reads: CASSLVQGQTPSPLHF. The CDR3 DNA sequence: TGCGCCAGCAGCTTGGTTCAGGGACAGACTCCCTCACCCCTCCACTTT. The chain carries TRBV5-1 and TRBJ1-6; TRBD1 matches 7 bases. This CDR3 spans 16 amino acids. Trimming took 0 bases from V and 10 from J; bases not matched to a gene: 10. Germline V gene sequence: CDR1 SGHRS, CDR2 YFSETQ.

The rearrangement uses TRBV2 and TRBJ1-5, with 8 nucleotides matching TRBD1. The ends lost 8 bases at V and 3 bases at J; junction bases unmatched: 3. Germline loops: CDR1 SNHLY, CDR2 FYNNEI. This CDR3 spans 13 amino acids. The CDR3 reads CASRTGPNQPQHF. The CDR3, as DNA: TGTGCCAGCCGGACAGGGCCCAATCAGCCCCAGCATTTT.

DNA of the CDR3: TGTGCCAGCAGCTCCACCAACAGTGCTCCCTACGAGCAGTACTTC. This sequence encodes CASSSTNSAPYEQYF. The V gene is TRBV11-2, the J gene TRBJ2-7; D unclear. CDR3 size: 15 residues. V shed 4 bases and J shed 2 bases, with 15 bases lying between them. Germline-derived CDR1 and CDR2 are SGHAT and FQNNGV.

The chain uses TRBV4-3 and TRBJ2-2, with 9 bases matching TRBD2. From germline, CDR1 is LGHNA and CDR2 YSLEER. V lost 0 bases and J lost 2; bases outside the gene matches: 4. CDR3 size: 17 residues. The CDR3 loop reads CASSQDARGGNTGELFF. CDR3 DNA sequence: TGCGCCAGCAGCCAAGATGCGCGGGGGGGCAACACCGGGGAGCTGTTTTTT.

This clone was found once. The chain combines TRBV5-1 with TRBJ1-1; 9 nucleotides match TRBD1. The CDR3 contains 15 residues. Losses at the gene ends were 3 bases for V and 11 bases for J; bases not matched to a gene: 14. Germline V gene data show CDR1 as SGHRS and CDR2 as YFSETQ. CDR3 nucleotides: TGCGCCAGCAGCTCTGAGGCCCTACAGGGGGCAGAGGCTTTCTTT. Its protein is CASSSEALQGAEAFF. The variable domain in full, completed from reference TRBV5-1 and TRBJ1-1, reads KAGVTQTPRYLIKTRGQQVTLSCSPISGHRSVSWYQQTPGQGLQFLFEYFSETQRNKGNFPGRFSGRQFSNSRSEMNVSTLELGDSALYLCASSSEALQGAEAFFGQGTRLTVV.

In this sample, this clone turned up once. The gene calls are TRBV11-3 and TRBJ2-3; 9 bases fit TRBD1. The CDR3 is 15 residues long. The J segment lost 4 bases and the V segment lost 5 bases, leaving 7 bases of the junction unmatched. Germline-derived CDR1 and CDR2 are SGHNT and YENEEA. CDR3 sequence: CASSADRGRADTQYF. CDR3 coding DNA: TGTGCCAGCAGCGCGGACAGGGGACGGGCAGATACGCAGTATTTT.

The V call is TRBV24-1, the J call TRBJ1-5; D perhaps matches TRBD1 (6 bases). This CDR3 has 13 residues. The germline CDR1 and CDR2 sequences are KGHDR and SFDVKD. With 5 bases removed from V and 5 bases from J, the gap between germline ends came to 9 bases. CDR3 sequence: CATSAGGHQPQHF. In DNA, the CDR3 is TGTGCCACCAGTGCGGGGGGGCATCAGCCCCAGCATTTT.

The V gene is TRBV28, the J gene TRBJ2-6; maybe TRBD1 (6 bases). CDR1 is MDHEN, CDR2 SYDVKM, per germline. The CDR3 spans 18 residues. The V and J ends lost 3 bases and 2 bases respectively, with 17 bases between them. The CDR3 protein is CASSFVWQGKAGANVLTF. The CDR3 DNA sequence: TGTGCCAGCAGTTTCGTCTGGCAGGGGAAGGCTGGGGCCAACGTCCTGACTTTC.

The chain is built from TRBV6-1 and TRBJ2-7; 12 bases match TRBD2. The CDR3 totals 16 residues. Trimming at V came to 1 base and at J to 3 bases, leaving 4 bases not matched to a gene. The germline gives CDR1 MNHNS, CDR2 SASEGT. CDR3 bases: TGTGCCAGCAGTGAAGGACTAGCGGGGGAACGCTACGAGCAGTACTTC. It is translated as CASSEGLAGERYEQYF.

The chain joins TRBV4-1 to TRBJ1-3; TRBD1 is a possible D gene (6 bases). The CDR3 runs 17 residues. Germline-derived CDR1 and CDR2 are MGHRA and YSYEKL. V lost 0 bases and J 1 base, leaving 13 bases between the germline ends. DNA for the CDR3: TGCGCCAGCAGCCAAGAAGGGACAAAAAAGTCTGGAAACACCATATATTTT. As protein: CASSQEGTKKSGNTIYF.

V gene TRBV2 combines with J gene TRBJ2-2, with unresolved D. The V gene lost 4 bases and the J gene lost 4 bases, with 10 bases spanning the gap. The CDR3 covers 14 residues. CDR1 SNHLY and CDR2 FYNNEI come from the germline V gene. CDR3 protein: CASSVTTGTGELFF. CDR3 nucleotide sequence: TGTGCCAGCAGTGTAACCACGGGCACCGGGGAGCTGTTTTTT.

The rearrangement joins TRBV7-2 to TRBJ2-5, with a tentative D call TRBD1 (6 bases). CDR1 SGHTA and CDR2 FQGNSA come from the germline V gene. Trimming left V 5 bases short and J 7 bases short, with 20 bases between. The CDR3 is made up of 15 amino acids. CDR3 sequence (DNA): TGTGCCAGCAGCCGGACGACAGGCCAAGGGTGGACCCAGTACTTC. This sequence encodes CASSRTTGQGWTQYF.

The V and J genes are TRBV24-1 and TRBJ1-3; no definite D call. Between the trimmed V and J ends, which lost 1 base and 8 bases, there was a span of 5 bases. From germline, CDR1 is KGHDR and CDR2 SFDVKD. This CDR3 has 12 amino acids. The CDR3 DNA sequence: TGTGCCACCAGTGATTTCGGGGACACCATATATTTT. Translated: CATSDFGDTIYF.

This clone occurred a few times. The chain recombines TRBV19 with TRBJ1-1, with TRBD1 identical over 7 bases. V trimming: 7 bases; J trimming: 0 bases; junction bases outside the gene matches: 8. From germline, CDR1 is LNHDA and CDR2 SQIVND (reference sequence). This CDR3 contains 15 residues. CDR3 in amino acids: CASNGRGFMNTEAFF. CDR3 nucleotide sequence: TGTGCCAGTAACGGCAGGGGGTTTATGAACACTGAAGCTTTCTTT.

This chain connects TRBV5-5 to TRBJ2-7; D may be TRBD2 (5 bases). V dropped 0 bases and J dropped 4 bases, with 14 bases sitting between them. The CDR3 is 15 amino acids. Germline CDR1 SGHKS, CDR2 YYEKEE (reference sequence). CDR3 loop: CASSLDTDYPYEQYF. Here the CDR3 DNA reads TGTGCCAGCAGCTTGGACACAGACTACCCTTACGAGCAGTACTTC.

The CDR3 DNA reads TGTGCCAGCAGCGACCACAGAAACCAGAACACTGAAGCTTTCTTT. This encodes CASSDHRNQNTEAFF. The V gene is TRBV9, the J gene TRBJ1-1; no reliable D call. The CDR3 loop spans 15 amino acids. V was clipped by 3 bases and J by 1 base, with 13 bases between them. Germline V gene lookup returns CDR1 SGDLS and CDR2 YYNGEE.

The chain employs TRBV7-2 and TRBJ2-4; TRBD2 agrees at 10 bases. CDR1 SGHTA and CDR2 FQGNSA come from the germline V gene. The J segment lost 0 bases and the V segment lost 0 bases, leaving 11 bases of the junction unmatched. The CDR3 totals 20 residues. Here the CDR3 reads CASSLAYLLAGDLAKNIQYF. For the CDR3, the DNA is TGTGCCAGCAGCTTAGCTTACCTCCTAGCGGGGGATTTAGCCAAAAACATTCAGTACTTC.

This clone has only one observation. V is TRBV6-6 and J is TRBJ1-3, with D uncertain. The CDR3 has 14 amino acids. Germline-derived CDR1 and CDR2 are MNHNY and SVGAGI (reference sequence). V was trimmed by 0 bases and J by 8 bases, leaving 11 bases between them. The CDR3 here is CASSYSSLGDTIYF. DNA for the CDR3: TGTGCCAGCAGTTACTCAAGCCTCGGTGACACCATATATTTT.

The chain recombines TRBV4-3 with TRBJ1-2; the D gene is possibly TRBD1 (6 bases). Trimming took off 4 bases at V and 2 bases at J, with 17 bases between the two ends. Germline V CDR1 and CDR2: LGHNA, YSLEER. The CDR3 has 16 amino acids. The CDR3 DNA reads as TGCGCCAGCAGCCTCGCAGCGGACAGTCTGAACTATGGCTACACCTTC. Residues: CASSLAADSLNYGYTF.